This TCR beta chain was recorded in a study of T cell responses to AZD1222 COVID-19 vaccine. Germline CDR1 and CDR2: SGDLS and YYNGEE. V lost 4 bases to trimming and J lost 8 bases; unmatched junction nucleotides: 7. The CDR3 length is 15 residues. Measured with immunoSEQ multiplex PCR; TCRdb has only the in-frame clones, and not every one. The table has 100,000 to 120,000 clones, roughly 90% seen once. The gene calls are TRBV9 and TRBJ1-3, with 12 bases fitting TRBD1. Source: peripheral blood, taken on day 0 of AZD1222 vaccination. The origin of this receptor is an adult in good health. The CDR3 here is CASSSRDRGRDTIYF. The CDR3 DNA reads TGTGCCAGCAGCTCCCGGGACAGGGGGCGAGACACCATATATTTT.